This T cell receptor beta chain was documented in a study of human T cells and chemical hapten exposure. About this clonotype itself: Its specificity is not known.

The time point is: patch test 1, 2 weeks after DPC sensitization. Regarding treatment: therapeutic diphenylcyclopropenone sensitization with weekly scalp DPC. Patches went on only after blood had been drawn each time. Findings and limits, study-wide: Expanded TCR sets contained significantly more large CDR3 similarity clusters than controls.

Using its own MiXCR run on the RACE reads, TCRdb lists one record per CDR3 protein. The profile shows about 110,000 distinct CDR3 sequences, approximately 9.9% of them singletons. V lost 4 bases and J lost 0; bases outside the gene matches: 4. Germline V lookup: CDR1 MNHEY, CDR2 SVGEGT. The length of the CDR3 is 16 residues. The receptor comes from a woman between 40 and 55 years old with alopecia areata. Some clones in this sample may be carry-over from other donors' samples. This chain links TRBV6-2 or TRBV6-3 with TRBJ2-2; TRBD1 agrees at 8 bases. The specimen comprised whole blood, sampled in connection with sensitization to the hapten diphenylcyclopropenone (DPC). The CDR3 nucleotides read TGTGCCAGCAGTTTAAAACAGGGGGCGAACACCGGGGAGCTGTTTTTT. The encoded protein is CASSLKQGANTGELFF.